One sample yielded the 14 T cell receptor beta chains listed below, sequenced in a study of T-cell reconstitution after alpha-beta-depleted transplantation in children. Unique molecular identifiers were incorporated when the TCRbeta library was constructed. TCRdb processed the PCR reads anew with MiXCR; each CDR3 protein has one entry. Of about 290,000 distinct CDR3 sequences listed, roughly a tenth are singletons. Sequencing was performed on PBMCs, taken before TCRalphabeta/CD19-depleted stem cell transplant. These receptors all come from a boy less than two years old with acute myeloid leukemia, due to receive a stem cell transplant.

This clonotype was seen a few times. V usage is TRBV28 and J usage is TRBJ2-7; D gene uncertain. Germline V CDR1 and CDR2: MDHEN, SYDVKM. V dropped 4 bases and J dropped 2 bases, with 6 bases sitting between them. There are 12 residues in the CDR3. In DNA, the CDR3 is TGTGCCAGCAGTTCGTGGACCTACGAGCAGTACTTC. It encodes CASSSWTYEQYF.

This clonotype was seen a handful of times. The V gene is TRBV12-3 or TRBV12-4, the J gene TRBJ2-1; 7 bases are shared with TRBD2. This CDR3 is built from 18 residues. The V segment lost 5 bases and the J segment 0 bases; nucleotides outside the gene matches: 13. The CDR3 sequence is CASSPSGTIPSSYNEQFF. The CDR3 DNA follows: TGTGCCAGCAGTCCTTCCGGGACTATCCCGAGCTCCTACAATGAGCAGTTCTTC.

This clonotype was observed many times. This chain uses TRBV3-1 with TRBJ2-3; 7 nucleotides match TRBD2. Germline CDR1 is LGHDT and CDR2 is YNNKEL (reference sequence). The CDR3 has 16 amino acids. The V and J ends lost 1 base and 4 bases, in that order; junction bases with no gene match: 8. Written as DNA, the CDR3 is TGTGCCAGCAGCCAAGTCGGAGCGGGGTGGGCAGATACGCAGTATTTT. It specifies CASSQVGAGWADTQYF.

This clonotype has a count of ten or more. V is TRBV19 and J is TRBJ2-5, with 14 nucleotides matching TRBD2. This CDR3 is 19 amino acids long. Germline CDR1 reads LNHDA; CDR2 reads SQIVND (reference sequence). The junction had 16 bases not matched to a gene; V was cut back by 5 bases and J by 5 bases. CDR3 sequence reads: CASSYRVPTSGRARETQYF. CDR3 sequence (DNA): TGTGCCAGTAGTTACAGGGTTCCGACTAGCGGGAGGGCCAGGGAGACCCAGTACTTC.

The chain joins TRBV20-1 to TRBJ2-5; 7 positions agree with TRBD1. This CDR3 has 15 residues. The V gene end was trimmed by 5 bases and the J gene end by 5 bases; junction bases not matched to a gene: 14. Germline-derived CDR1 and CDR2 are DFQATT and SNEGSKA (reference sequence). CDR3 nucleotide sequence: TGCAGTGCTCGCCCTCCGGGACAGAGGACGGAGACCCAGTACTTC. Translating it yields CSARPPGQRTETQYF.

There are a few counts of this clonotype. The V call is TRBV29-1, the J call TRBJ1-2; 7 positions agree with TRBD1. The CDR3 has 13 amino acids. The junction had 5 bases not matched to a gene; V was cut back by 7 bases and J by 0 bases. Germline lookup yields CDR1 SQVTM and CDR2 ANQGSEA. The CDR3 DNA sequence: TGCAGCGCCCCGCAGGGGGCTAACTATGGCTACACCTTC. This translates into CSAPQGANYGYTF.

A few counts support this clonotype. The rearrangement joins TRBV12-3 or TRBV12-4 to TRBJ2-2, with D unresolved. V was cut by 3 bases and J by 7 bases, with 6 bases left in between. The CDR3 has 12 residues. This chain's CDR3 is CASSFDSGELFF. The DNA of the CDR3 is TGTGCCAGCAGTTTTGATAGCGGGGAGCTGTTTTTT.

The chain combines TRBV12-3 or TRBV12-4 with TRBJ1-4; D is perhaps TRBD1 (5 bases). The CDR3 has 14 residues. Trimming cost V 5 bases and J 8 bases, with 15 bases left between them. CDR3 in DNA: TGTGCCAGCAGTCCTCGCGGGGCCAGGGAAAAACTGTTTTTT. Residues: CASSPRGAREKLFF.

In its sample, this clonotype was seen a few times. The chain links TRBV6-5 to TRBJ1-1; D might be TRBD1 (5 bases). Germline CDR1 is MNHEY and CDR2 is SVGAGI. Trimming took off 2 bases at V and 5 bases at J, with 12 bases between the two ends. The CDR3 is 14 amino acids. The CDR3 sequence is CASSYPMEGTEAFF. The CDR3 nucleotides are TGTGCCAGCAGTTACCCGATGGAGGGGACTGAAGCTTTCTTT.

This clonotype came up many times. The V call is TRBV3-1, the J call TRBJ2-1; 9 nucleotides match TRBD2. The CDR3 totals 15 residues. After removal of 1 base from V and 8 bases from J, the junction contained 6 bases not matched to a gene. From germline, CDR1 is LGHDT and CDR2 YNNKEL (reference sequence). CDR3 residues: CASSQGPSGIHEQFF. The CDR3 coding sequence is TGTGCCAGCAGCCAAGGGCCTAGCGGGATTCATGAGCAGTTCTTC.

The J gene is TRBJ2-7, the V gene TRBV6-2 or TRBV6-3; D is ambiguous. Trimming stripped 0 bases from V and 7 bases from J, with 10 bases between. Looked up from germline, CDR1 is MNHEY and CDR2 is SVGEGT. This CDR3 comprises 13 residues. The DNA of the CDR3 is TGTGCCAGCAGTTACTCGTTCGGAAGTGAGCAGTACTTC. This codes for CASSYSFGSEQYF.

The table lists this clonotype with many counts. The CDR3 nucleotides are TGCAGTGCTCCTAAGCGGGGGGGATCCTACGAGCAGTACTTC. This translates into CSAPKRGGSYEQYF. The chain has TRBV20-1 and TRBJ2-7; 10 nucleotides align to TRBD2. Germline loops: CDR1 DFQATT, CDR2 SNEGSKA (reference sequence). J lost 1 base, V lost 5 bases, and 5 bases had no gene match. The CDR3 totals 14 residues.

In the case of this clonotype: This clone may be a read error of a much larger clone one base away. The chain combines TRBV20-1 with TRBJ2-7, with TRBD1 identical over 11 bases. This CDR3 contains 15 residues. CDR1 is DFQATT and CDR2 is SNEGSKA in the germline V gene (reference sequence). The CDR3 DNA sequence: TGCTGTGCTAGAGACCCGGACAGGGGGCGTTACGAGCAGTACTTC. It encodes CCARDPDRGRYEQYF.

This clonotype has more than one count but fewer than ten. The chain has TRBV7-2 and TRBJ2-4; TRBD2 matches 11 bases. Germline CDR1 and CDR2: SGHTA and FQGNSA. This CDR3 region has 16 residues. V lost 5 bases, J lost 6 bases, and 9 bases stayed unmatched. The chain's CDR3 is CASSDRLAGLGNIQYF. The CDR3 DNA reads TGTGCCAGCAGCGATCGACTAGCGGGATTGGGAAACATTCAGTACTTC.